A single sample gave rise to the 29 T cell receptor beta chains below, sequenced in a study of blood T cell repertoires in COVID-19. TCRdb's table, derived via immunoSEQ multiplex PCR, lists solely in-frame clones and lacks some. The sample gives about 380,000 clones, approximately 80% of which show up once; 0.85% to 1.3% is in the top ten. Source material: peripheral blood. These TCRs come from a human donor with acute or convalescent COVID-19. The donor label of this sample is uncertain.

The CDR3 here is CASSPGTSGRILSYEQYF. CDR3 bases: TGTGCCAGCAGCCCGGGGACTAGCGGGAGGATTCTCTCCTACGAGCAGTACTTC. The chain carries TRBV7-9 and TRBJ2-7, with TRBD2 matching 15 bases. This CDR3 comprises 18 residues. Germline trimming cut 5 bases from V and 0 bases from J; bases unmatched to any gene: 8. The germline V gene encodes CDR1 SEHNR and CDR2 FQNEAQ (reference sequence).

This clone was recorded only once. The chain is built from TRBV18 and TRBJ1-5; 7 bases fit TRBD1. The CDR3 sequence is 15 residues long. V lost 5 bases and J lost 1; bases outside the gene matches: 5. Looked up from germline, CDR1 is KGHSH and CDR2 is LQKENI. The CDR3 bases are TGTGCCAGCTCAGGGACAGCCCAGAGCAATCAGCCCCAGCATTTT. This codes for CASSGTAQSNQPQHF.

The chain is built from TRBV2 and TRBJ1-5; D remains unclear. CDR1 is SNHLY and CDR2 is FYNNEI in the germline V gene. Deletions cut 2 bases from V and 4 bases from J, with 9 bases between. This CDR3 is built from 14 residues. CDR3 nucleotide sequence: TGTGCCAGCAGTGAAATCCCCCAAAATCAGCCCCAGCATTTT. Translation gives CASSEIPQNQPQHF.

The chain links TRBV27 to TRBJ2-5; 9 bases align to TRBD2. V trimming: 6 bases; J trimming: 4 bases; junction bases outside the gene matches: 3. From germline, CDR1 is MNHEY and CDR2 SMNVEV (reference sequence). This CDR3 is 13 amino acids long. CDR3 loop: CASREAGGETQYF. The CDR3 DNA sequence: TGTGCCAGCAGGGAAGCGGGAGGAGAGACCCAGTACTTC.

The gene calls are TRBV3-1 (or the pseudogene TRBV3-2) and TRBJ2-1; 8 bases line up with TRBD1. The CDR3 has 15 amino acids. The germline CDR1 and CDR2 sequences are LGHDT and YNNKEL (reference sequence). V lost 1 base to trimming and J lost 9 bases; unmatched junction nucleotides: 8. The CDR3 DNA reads TGTGCCAGCAGCCAAGGCAGGGGGCGAACCAGTGAGCAGTTCTTC. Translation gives CASSQGRGRTSEQFF.

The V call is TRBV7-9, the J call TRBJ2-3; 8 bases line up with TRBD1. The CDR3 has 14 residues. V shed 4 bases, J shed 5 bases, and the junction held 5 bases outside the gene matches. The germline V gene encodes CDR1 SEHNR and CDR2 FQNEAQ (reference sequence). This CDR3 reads CASSSDRGGDTQYF. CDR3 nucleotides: TGTGCCAGCAGCTCTGACAGGGGAGGAGATACGCAGTATTTT.

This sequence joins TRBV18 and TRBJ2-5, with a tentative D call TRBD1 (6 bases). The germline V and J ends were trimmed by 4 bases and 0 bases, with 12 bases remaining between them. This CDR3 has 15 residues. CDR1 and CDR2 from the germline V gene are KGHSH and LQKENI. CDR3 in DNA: TGTGCCAGCTCACTACAGGGTAGGAACCAAGAGACCCAGTACTTC. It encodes CASSLQGRNQETQYF.

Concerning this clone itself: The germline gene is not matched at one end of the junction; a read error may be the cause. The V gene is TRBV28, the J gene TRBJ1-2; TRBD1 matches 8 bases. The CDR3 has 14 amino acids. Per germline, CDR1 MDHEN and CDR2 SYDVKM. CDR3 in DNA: TGTGCCAGCAGTCCGGACAGGGTAAACTCTGGCTACACCTTC. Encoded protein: CASSPDRVNSGYTF.

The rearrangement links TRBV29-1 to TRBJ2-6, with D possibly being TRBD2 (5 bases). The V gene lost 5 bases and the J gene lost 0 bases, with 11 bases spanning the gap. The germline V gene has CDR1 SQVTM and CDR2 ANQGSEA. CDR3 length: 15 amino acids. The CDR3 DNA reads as TGCAGCGTTTTTGAGCGGAACTCTGGGGCCAACGTCCTGACTTTC. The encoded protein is CSVFERNSGANVLTF.

CDR3: CASSAGGGRSYNEQFF. The CDR3 DNA is TGCGCCAGCAGCGCGGGAGGGGGGCGTTCCTACAATGAGCAGTTCTTC. V usage is TRBV5-1 and J usage is TRBJ2-1; the match to TRBD2 covers 9 bases. Germline V gene sequence: CDR1 SGHRS, CDR2 YFSETQ. V dropped 4 bases and J dropped 1; count of bases not matched to a gene: 6. This CDR3 has 16 residues.

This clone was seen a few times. In DNA form, the CDR3 reads TGTGCCACCTCGTGGACAGTGAACACTGAAGCTTTCTTT. Encoded protein: CATSWTVNTEAFF. The genes are TRBV5-5 and TRBJ1-1, with TRBD1 as a possible D gene (6 bases). V was shortened by 9 bases and J by 0 bases, with 12 bases between the two germline ends. Germline V CDR1 and CDR2: SGHKS, YYEKEE (reference sequence). This CDR3 region has 13 residues.

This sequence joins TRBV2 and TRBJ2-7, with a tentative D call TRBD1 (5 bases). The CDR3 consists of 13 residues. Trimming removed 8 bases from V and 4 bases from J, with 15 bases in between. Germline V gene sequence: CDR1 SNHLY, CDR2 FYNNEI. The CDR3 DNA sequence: TGTGCCAGCGGTGGGGCCGTCAATTACGAGCAGTACTTC. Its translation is CASGGAVNYEQYF.

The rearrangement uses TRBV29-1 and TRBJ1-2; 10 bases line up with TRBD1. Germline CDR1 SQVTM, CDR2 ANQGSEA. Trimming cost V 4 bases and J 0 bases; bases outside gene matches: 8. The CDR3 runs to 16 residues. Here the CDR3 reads CSVGRDRGAANYGYTF. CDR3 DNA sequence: TGCAGCGTTGGGCGGGACAGGGGAGCGGCTAACTATGGCTACACCTTC.

The CDR3 sequence is CASSSVGSLWTEAFF. CDR3 DNA sequence: TGTGCCAGCAGCTCCGTGGGTAGCCTTTGGACTGAAGCTTTCTTT. V is TRBV5-6 and J is TRBJ1-1; no definite D call. V gave up 3 bases and J gave up 5 bases, with 17 bases separating them. CDR1 and CDR2 from the germline V gene are SGHDT and YYEEEE. This CDR3 has 15 amino acids. Variable domain in full (rest from reference TRBV5-6 and TRBJ1-1): DAGVTQSPTHLIKTRGQQVTLRCSPKSGHDTVSWYQQALGQGPQFIFQYYEEEERQRGNFPDRFSGHQFPNYSSELNVNALLLGDSALYLCASSSVGSLWTEAFFGQGTRLTVV.

The CDR3 region is CASSVGTGSFGAFF. In nucleotides, the CDR3 is TGTGCCAGCAGTGTAGGGACAGGGAGTTTCGGAGCTTTCTTT. The chain carries TRBV27 and TRBJ1-1; 9 bases agree with TRBD1. Unmatched junction bases numbered 11, after V lost 5 bases and J lost 10 bases. This CDR3 is 14 amino acids long. Germline V gene sequence: CDR1 MNHEY, CDR2 SMNVEV (reference sequence).

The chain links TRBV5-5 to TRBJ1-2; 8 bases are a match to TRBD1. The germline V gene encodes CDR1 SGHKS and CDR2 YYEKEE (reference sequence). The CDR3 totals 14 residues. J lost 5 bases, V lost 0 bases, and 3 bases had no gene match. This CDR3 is CASSLARTGYGYTF. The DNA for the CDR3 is TGTGCCAGCAGCTTGGCCAGGACAGGGTATGGCTACACCTTC.

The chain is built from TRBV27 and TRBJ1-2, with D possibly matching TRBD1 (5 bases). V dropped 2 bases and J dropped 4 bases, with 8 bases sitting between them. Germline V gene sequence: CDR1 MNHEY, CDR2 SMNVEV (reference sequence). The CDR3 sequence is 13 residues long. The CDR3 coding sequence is TGTGCCAGCAGTTTACGGCAGGGCTATGGCTACACCTTC. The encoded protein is CASSLRQGYGYTF.

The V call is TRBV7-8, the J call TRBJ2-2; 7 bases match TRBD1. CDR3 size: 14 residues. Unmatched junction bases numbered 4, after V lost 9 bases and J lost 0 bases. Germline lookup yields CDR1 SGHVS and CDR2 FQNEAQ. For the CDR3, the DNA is TGTGCCAGTCAGGGGGAGTCGAACACCGGGGAGCTGTTTTTT. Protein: CASQGESNTGELFF.

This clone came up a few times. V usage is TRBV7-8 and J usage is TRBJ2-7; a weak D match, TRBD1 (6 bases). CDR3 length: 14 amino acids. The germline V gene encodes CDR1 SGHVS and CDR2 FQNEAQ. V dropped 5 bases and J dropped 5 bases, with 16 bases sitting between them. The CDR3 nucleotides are TGTGCCAGCAGCAACGGACAGCATCCCCACGAGCAGTACTTC. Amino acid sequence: CASSNGQHPHEQYF.

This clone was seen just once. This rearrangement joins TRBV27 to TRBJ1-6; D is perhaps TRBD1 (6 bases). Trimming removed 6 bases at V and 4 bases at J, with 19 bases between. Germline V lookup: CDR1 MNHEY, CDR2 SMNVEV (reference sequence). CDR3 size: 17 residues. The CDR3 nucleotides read TGTGCCAGCAGGTTCAATAGAGGACAGACGTATAATTCACCCCTCCACTTT. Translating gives CASRFNRGQTYNSPLHF.

This CDR3 reads CASSVVGISFGDTQYF. As DNA, the CDR3 is TGTGCCAGCAGCGTAGTAGGTATTAGCTTTGGAGATACGCAGTATTTT. V and J are TRBV9 and TRBJ2-3; unclear D gene. The CDR3 is 16 amino acids. Trimming removed 0 bases at V and 5 bases at J, with 16 bases between. CDR1 is SGDLS, CDR2 YYNGEE, per germline.

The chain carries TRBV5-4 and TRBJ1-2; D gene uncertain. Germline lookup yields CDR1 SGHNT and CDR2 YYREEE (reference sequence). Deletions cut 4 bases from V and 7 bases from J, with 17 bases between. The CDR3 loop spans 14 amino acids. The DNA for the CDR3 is TGTGCCAGCAGCCCTCCGGCGGGCTCGGGTGGCTACACCTTC. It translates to CASSPPAGSGGYTF.

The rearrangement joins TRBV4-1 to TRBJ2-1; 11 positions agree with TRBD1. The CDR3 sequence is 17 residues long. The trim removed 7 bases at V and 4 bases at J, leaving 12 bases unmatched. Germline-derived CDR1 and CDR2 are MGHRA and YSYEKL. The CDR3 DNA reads TGCGCCAGCACCCCGTACTCGGACAGGGGGCTATACAATGAGCAGTTCTTC. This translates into CASTPYSDRGLYNEQFF.

The CDR3 sequence is CSARVDTEAFF. The CDR3 DNA follows: TGCAGTGCTCGGGTGGACACTGAAGCTTTCTTT. V usage is TRBV20-1 and J usage is TRBJ1-1; D is ambiguous. The V gene's germline CDR1 is DFQATT and CDR2 SNEGSKA (reference sequence). The CDR3 contains 11 residues. Trimming removed 5 bases from V and 3 bases from J, with 7 bases in between.

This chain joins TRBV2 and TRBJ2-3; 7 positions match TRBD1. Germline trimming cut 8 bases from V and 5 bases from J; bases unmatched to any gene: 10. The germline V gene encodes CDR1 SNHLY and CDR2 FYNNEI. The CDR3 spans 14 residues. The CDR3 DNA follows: TGTGCCAGCGGAGGACAGGCGAGGGGAGATACGCAGTATTTT. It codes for CASGGQARGDTQYF.

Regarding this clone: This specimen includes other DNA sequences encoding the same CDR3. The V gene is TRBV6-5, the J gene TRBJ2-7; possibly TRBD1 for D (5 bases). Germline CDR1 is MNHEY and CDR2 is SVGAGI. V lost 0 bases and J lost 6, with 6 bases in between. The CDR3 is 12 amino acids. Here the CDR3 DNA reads TGTGCCAGCAGTTACTCGGGGCGCGAGCAGTACTTC. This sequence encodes CASSYSGREQYF.

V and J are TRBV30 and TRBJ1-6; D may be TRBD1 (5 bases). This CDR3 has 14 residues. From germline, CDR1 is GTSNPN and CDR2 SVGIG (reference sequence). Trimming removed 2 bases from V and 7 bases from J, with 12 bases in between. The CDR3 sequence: CAWSKRQQNSPLHF. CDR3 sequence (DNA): TGTGCCTGGAGTAAAAGACAGCAAAATTCACCCCTCCACTTT.

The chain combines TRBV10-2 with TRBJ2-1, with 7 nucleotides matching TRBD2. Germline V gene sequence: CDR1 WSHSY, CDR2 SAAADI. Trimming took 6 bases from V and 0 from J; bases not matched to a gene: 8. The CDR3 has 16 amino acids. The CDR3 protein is CASRYSGSSSYNEQFF. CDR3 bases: TGCGCCAGCAGGTATAGCGGGTCTAGCTCCTACAATGAGCAGTTCTTC.

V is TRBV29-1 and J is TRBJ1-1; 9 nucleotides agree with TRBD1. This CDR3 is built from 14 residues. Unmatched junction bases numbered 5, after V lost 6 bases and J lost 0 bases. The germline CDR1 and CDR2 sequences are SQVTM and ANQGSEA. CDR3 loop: CSVGTGMLNTEAFF. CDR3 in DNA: TGCAGCGTAGGGACAGGGATGTTGAACACTGAAGCTTTCTTT.